A selection of T cell receptor beta chains follows, all from one sample in a study of control samples from healthy donors and cancer patients. The repertoire was sequenced with immunoSEQ multiplex PCR; TCRdb's copy has only in-frame clones and lacks some. Of 400,000 to 450,000 clones listed, roughly 90% are singletons. The specimen was PBMCs. Source of these receptors: a man aged 40-49 years with head and neck cancer. CDR3s include the opening cysteine and the closing phenylalanine or tryptophan. The D gene is left open where the match is weak.

>TRBJ1-3|TRBD1|15|TRBV5-1
CASSPQQGLGNTIYF
>TRBJ1-1|.|15|TRBV19
CASSNLRPLGTEAFF
>TRBJ2-7|TRBD1|15|TRBV9
CASSDQGQSFGEQYF
>TRBJ1-5|.|14|TRBV3-1/TRBV3-2
CASSPGPRGQPQHF
>TRBJ2-2|.|16|TRBV5-4
CASTRATSQATGELFF
>TRBJ2-5|TRBD1|13|TRBV29-1
CSVGAGTVETQYF
>TRBJ2-3|.|14|TRBV19
CASSIVPSPDTQYF
>TRBJ2-1|.|17|TRBV5-4
CASSSGQIFIPGVEQFF
>TRBJ2-1|TRBD1|17|TRBV27
CASSFSHTGGAYNEQFF
>TRBJ1-1|.|15|TRBV27
CASSLSSRMNTEAFF
>TRBJ2-7|.|16|TRBV6-2/TRBV6-3
CASSDKNRDRPYEQYF
>TRBJ2-6|.|14|TRBV20-1
CSASRVSGANVLTF
>TRBJ1-6|TRBD1|13|TRBV14
CASSPNRGSPLHF
>TRBJ2-7|.|15|TRBV4-2
CASSQMQGGVGEQYF
>TRBJ2-3|.|14|TRBV19
CASSPRGGLDTQYF
>TRBJ2-7|.|14|TRBV27
CASSRVGLSYEQYF
>TRBJ2-1|TRBD1|15|TRBV27
CASSFDRVVSDEQFF
>TRBJ2-6|.|18|TRBV4-2
CASSQDPGFSSGANVLTF
>TRBJ1-5|.|13|TRBV6-5
CASSSEGFQPQHF
>TRBJ2-1|.|16|TRBV29-1
CSVNRGLTSNIDEQFF
>TRBJ1-1|.|13|TRBV5-8
CASTLGWYTEAFF
>TRBJ2-7|TRBD1|14|TRBV19
CASSTYEDRYEQYF
>TRBJ1-6|.|18|TRBV27
CASSPSGRVGSYNSPLHF
>TRBJ2-1|TRBD2|17|TRBV4-1
CASSQDPTSGTYNEQFF
>TRBJ2-3|TRBD1|14|TRBV9
CASSDQGALATQYF
>TRBJ1-5|TRBD1|16|TRBV28
CASTRSQGAGNQPQHF